The 15 T cell receptor beta chains listed next were all sequenced from one sample in a study of cytomegalovirus exposure and HLA in healthy donors. 60 Vbeta and 13 Jbeta primers were used in PCR. TCRdb's copy holds only in-frame clones and misses some; the assay was immunoSEQ multiplex PCR. The sample records 65,000 or so clones, approximately 60% being singletons. Sequencing used PBMCs. The receptors were gathered from a man younger than 40 in good health and CMV-seronegative.

V is TRBV7-8 and J is TRBJ1-1; unclear D gene. CDR3 length equals 13 residues. Trimming cost V 4 bases and J 1 base, with 7 bases left between them. Germline loops: CDR1 SGHVS, CDR2 FQNEAQ. The CDR3 DNA reads as TGTGCCAGCAGCTCCCTGCGGAACACTGAAGCTTTCTTT. Its protein product is CASSSLRNTEAFF.

The chain recombines TRBV10-3 with TRBJ1-2; weak D call: TRBD1 (5 bases). V lost 0 bases and J 0 bases, leaving 5 bases between the germline ends. From germline, CDR1 is ENHRY and CDR2 SYGVKD. The CDR3 is 14 residues long. The DNA of the CDR3 is TGTGCCATCAGTGAGTCGACAGCTAACTATGGCTACACCTTC. It specifies CAISESTANYGYTF.

The rearrangement joins TRBV5-6 to TRBJ2-3; 9 nucleotides line up with TRBD1. The CDR3 is made up of 16 amino acids. Germline loops: CDR1 SGHDT, CDR2 YYEEEE. J lost 4 bases, V lost 4 bases, and 10 bases had no gene match. CDR3 nucleotide sequence: TGTGCCAGCAGCCGTACGTTGGGGACAGGGCCAGATACGCAGTATTTT. Translated, it gives CASSRTLGTGPDTQYF.

V gene TRBV7-8 combines with J gene TRBJ2-2; the D gene is possibly TRBD1 (6 bases). The CDR3 length is 14 residues. The V end was cut by 6 bases, the J end by 6 bases, with 14 bases between. Per germline, CDR1 SGHVS and CDR2 FQNEAQ. CDR3: CASRQGRDPGELFF. The CDR3 coding sequence is TGTGCCAGCAGGCAGGGGAGAGATCCCGGGGAGCTGTTTTTT.

The chain couples TRBV30 to TRBJ2-1, with TRBD2 as a possible D gene (5 bases). Trimming pared 3 bases from V and 5 bases from J, leaving 14 bases between. The CDR3 length is 14 residues. Germline V gives CDR1 GTSNPN, CDR2 SVGIG (reference sequence). Here the CDR3 reads CAWRRWGANNEQFF. Here the CDR3 DNA reads TGTGCCTGGAGGAGGTGGGGAGCGAACAATGAGCAGTTCTTC.

This clone has just one count. The chain carries TRBV7-3 and TRBJ2-1; 7 nucleotides line up with TRBD1. With V trimmed by 2 bases and J by 4 bases, 2 bases remained unmatched. The CDR3 consists of 14 residues. Germline V gene sequence: CDR1 SGHTA, CDR2 FQGTGA. The CDR3: CASSLETGYNEQFF. DNA for the CDR3: TGTGCCAGCAGCTTAGAGACAGGGTACAATGAGCAGTTCTTC.

The rearrangement joins TRBV5-6 to TRBJ1-4, with TRBD1 matching 7 bases. Trimming removed 4 bases from V and 8 bases from J; junction bases left unmatched: 8. The germline V gene has CDR1 SGHDT and CDR2 YYEEEE. The CDR3 is 14 amino acids. This chain's CDR3 is CASSTRGSEEKLFF. In DNA form, the CDR3 reads TGTGCCAGCAGCACCAGGGGGTCGGAGGAAAAACTGTTTTTT.

V is TRBV4-1 and J is TRBJ2-3; D perhaps matches TRBD2 (7 bases). CDR1 and CDR2 (germline): MGHRA, YSYEKL. Trimming left V 7 bases short and J 2 bases short, with 22 bases between. The CDR3 is 17 residues long. CDR3 nucleotides: TGCGCCAGCACCATTGGGGGGGCTAGCGGACTCACAGATACGCAGTATTTT. It encodes CASTIGGASGLTDTQYF.

This clone was seen only a few times. The gene calls are TRBV2 and TRBJ2-7, with D possibly TRBD2 on 5 matching bases. The ends were cut back, 0 bases at V and 2 bases at J, with 11 bases in the middle. Germline V gene data show CDR1 as SNHLY and CDR2 as FYNNEI. This CDR3 is built from 15 residues. The CDR3 is CASSEARANPYEQYF. CDR3 in DNA: TGTGCCAGCAGTGAAGCGCGGGCTAACCCCTACGAGCAGTACTTC. The whole variable domain, remainder taken from reference TRBV2 and TRBJ2-7, is EPEVTQTPSHQVTQMGQEVILRCVPISNHLYFYWYRQILGQKVEFLVSFYNNEISEKSEIFDDQFSVERPDGSNFTLKIRSTKLEDSAMYFCASSEARANPYEQYFGPGTRLTVT.

Only a few counts were recorded for this clone. The identical CDR3 is also encoded by other nucleotide sequences in the sample. The gene calls are TRBV5-1 and TRBJ2-5, with 7 positions matching TRBD1. Germline assignment: CDR1 SGHRS and CDR2 YFSETQ. This CDR3 has 14 amino acids. Unmatched junction bases numbered 3, after V lost 4 bases and J lost 0 bases. Here the CDR3 reads CASSLGTDQETQYF. The CDR3 DNA is TGCGCCAGCAGCCTCGGGACAGACCAAGAGACCCAGTACTTC.

This clone was observed a handful of times. The DNA for the CDR3 is TGCAGCGTACCCCGAGCAGGGGCCTACAATGAGCAGTTCTTC. It specifies CSVPRAGAYNEQFF. The V gene is TRBV29-1, the J gene TRBJ2-1; D perhaps matches TRBD1 (6 bases). Between the trimmed V and J ends, which lost 6 bases and 2 bases, there was a span of 14 bases. The germline gives CDR1 SQVTM, CDR2 ANQGSEA. CDR3 length: 14 amino acids.

This clone was seen only a few times. The chain has TRBV7-2 and TRBJ2-7; TRBD2 aligns across 15 bases. The germline V gene has CDR1 SGHTA and CDR2 FQGNSA. The CDR3 is 16 residues long. J lost 5 bases, V lost 5 bases, and 7 bases had no gene match. CDR3 sequence: CASSPWTSGGADEQYF. In nucleotides, the CDR3 is TGTGCCAGCAGCCCTTGGACTAGCGGGGGGGCAGACGAGCAGTACTTC.

This clone has only one observation. The rearrangement joins TRBV29-1 to TRBJ1-2; possibly TRBD1 for D (5 bases). In germline, CDR1 is SQVTM, CDR2 ANQGSEA. Trimming left V 2 bases short and J 4 bases short, with 11 bases between. This CDR3 contains 13 residues. CDR3 DNA sequence: TGCAGCGTTGAACTATGGGGCCTCTATGGCTACACCTTC. It encodes CSVELWGLYGYTF. The variable domain in full, with the rest retrieved from reference TRBV29-1 and TRBJ1-2, is SAVISQKPSRDICQRGTSLTIQCQVDSQVTMMFWYRQQPGQSLTLIATANQGSEATYESGFVIDKFPISRPNLTFSTLTVSNMSPEDSSIYLCSVELWGLYGYTFGSGTRLTVV.

This rearrangement joins TRBV6-1 to TRBJ2-7; 10 bases are a match to TRBD1. CDR3 length equals 15 residues. The J segment lost 1 base and the V segment lost 4 bases, leaving 4 bases of the junction unmatched. CDR1 MNHNS and CDR2 SASEGT come from the germline V gene. Here the CDR3 DNA reads TGTGCCAGCAGTGGGACAGGGGGGCGATCCTACGAGCAGTACTTC. As protein: CASSGTGGRSYEQYF.

This sequence joins TRBV5-4 and TRBJ2-7; 13 nucleotides align to TRBD2. The CDR3 is 15 amino acids. J gave up 2 bases and V 4 bases, and 3 bases lay outside the gene matches. Germline V gene lookup returns CDR1 SGHNT and CDR2 YYREEE (reference sequence). CDR3 in amino acids: CASSQGLAGTYEQYF. CDR3 DNA sequence: TGTGCCAGCAGCCAGGGACTAGCGGGGACCTACGAGCAGTACTTC. Variable domain in full (rest from reference TRBV5-4 and TRBJ2-7): ETGVTQSPTHLIKTRGQQVTLRCSSQSGHNTVSWYQQALGQGPQFIFQYYREEENGRGNFPPRFSGLQFPNYSSELNVNALELDDSALYLCASSQGLAGTYEQYFGPGTRLTVT.